The 5 T cell receptor beta chains below all came from one sample that was sequenced in a study of blood T cells in healthy people across ages. PCR was performed a second time for about 7 to 12 cycles using a sample-barcoded 5' primer and a J-beta primer mix. Each CDR3 protein is one row after TCRdb ran MiXCR on the 5' RACE reads. The table has about 640,000 distinct CDR3 sequences, about 43% seen once; the top ten hold about 30%. Sequencing was carried out using blood. These receptors all come from an elderly man in good health.

This clonotype turned up a few times. The chain combines TRBV7-2 with TRBJ2-3, with a possible D match to TRBD2 (5 bases). The CDR3 spans 15 residues. The germline V gene encodes CDR1 SGHTA and CDR2 FQGNSA. Trimming removed 6 bases from V and 2 bases from J, with 15 bases in between. The CDR3 nucleotides read TGTGCCAGCAGGGGTCCGGGATTTCCCACAGATACGCAGTATTTT. This encodes CASRGPGFPTDTQYF.

This clonotype was seen ten or more times. The J gene is TRBJ2-5, the V gene TRBV20-1; no clear D. Germline V gene lookup returns CDR1 DFQATT and CDR2 SNEGSKA (reference sequence). This CDR3 is built from 10 residues. Trimming left V 5 bases short and J 5 bases short, with 6 bases between. The CDR3 DNA reads as TGCAGTGCTCGGTTGGAGACCCAGTACTTC. Its translation is CSARLETQYF.

J is TRBJ1-2 and V is TRBV18; TRBD1 is a possible D gene (6 bases). Germline V gene data show CDR1 as KGHSH and CDR2 as LQKENI. This CDR3 spans 15 amino acids. The ends were cut back, 2 bases at V and 5 bases at J, with 15 bases in the middle. CDR3 amino acids: CASSPSQGRGYGYTF. The CDR3 bases are TGTGCCAGCTCACCATCCCAGGGGAGGGGATATGGCTACACCTTC.

The V and J genes are TRBV20-1 and TRBJ2-5; 8 nucleotides line up with TRBD1. V lost 0 bases, J lost 3 bases, and 12 bases stayed unmatched. Germline V gene lookup returns CDR1 DFQATT and CDR2 SNEGSKA (reference sequence). CDR3 length: 17 amino acids. CDR3 residues: CSARDWGRGQGKETQYF. The CDR3 DNA sequence: TGCAGTGCTAGAGATTGGGGCCGAGGACAGGGAAAAGAGACCCAGTACTTC.

This clonotype was found a few times. V and J are TRBV10-3 and TRBJ2-7; possibly TRBD2 for D (7 bases). V dropped 0 bases and J dropped 4 bases, with 13 bases sitting between them. This CDR3 has 15 residues. The germline V gene has CDR1 ENHRY and CDR2 SYGVKD. The DNA of the CDR3 is TGTGCCATCAGTGAGTCTGTCGGGGGGCCTTACGAGCAGTACTTC. This sequence encodes CAISESVGGPYEQYF.